The entry below describes one T cell receptor (beta chain). What it recognizes is unknown. The germline V gene encodes CDR1 MNHEY and CDR2 SVGEGT. The CDR3 has 17 residues. Trimming removed 5 bases at V and 5 bases at J, with 24 bases between. Investigators amplified TCR beta CDR3 regions from RNA transcripts. An initial RT-PCR round employing HTBI primers preceded a second-round multiplex PCR. Each CDR3 protein gets one entry after TCRdb re-called the multiplex PCR reads with MiXCR. The table records about 370,000 distinct CDR3 sequences, 18% of them present only once. The data belong to a study of Graves' ophthalmopathy and Graves' hyperthyroidism. As for the study in general: Peripheral blood (taken before any treatment) was collected at initial diagnosis. Study outcomes and limitations: The authors also found most expanded thyroid clonotypes above 0.001 frequency in blood.

Patients with other autoimmune diseases, uncontrolled infections, pregnancy or lactation were excluded. Material for sequencing was peripheral blood. The receptor comes from a young woman with Graves' ophthalmopathy. The chain links TRBV6-2 or TRBV6-3 to TRBJ1-2; tentative D call: TRBD1 (6 bases). The CDR3 coding sequence is TGTGCCAGCAGTCACCCAACGACCGGGACAAGGAATTATGGCTACACCTTC. It codes for CASSHPTTGTRNYGYTF.